This T cell receptor beta chain was sequenced for a study of shared clonotypes between healthy human individuals. Study as a whole: Each donor had three CD4 naive, three CD4 memory, two CD8 naive and one CD8 memory plate.

The CDR3 extends over 15 amino acids. Trimming took 4 bases from V and 5 from J, leaving 18 bases between them. Germline V gene lookup returns CDR1 SGHNT and CDR2 YYREEE (reference sequence). Donors had no recently reported acute infections or vaccinations and were HIV-negative. Profiling relied on immunoSEQ multiplex PCR, and the TCRdb table lists in-frame clones only, not all of them. The sample shows more than 2 million clones, nearly 97% of them seen only once. The clonotype originates from a man aged 18 to 30 in good health. This sequence joins TRBV5-4 and TRBJ2-5, with TRBD2 as a possible D gene (6 bases). The sample consisted of naive CD4+ T cells sorted from blood. Subset defined: CD45RA+ positively selected. The CDR3 loop reads CASSLGGGREETQYF. CDR3 bases: TGTGCCAGCAGCCTCGGTGGCGGCCGGGAGGAGACCCAGTACTTC.